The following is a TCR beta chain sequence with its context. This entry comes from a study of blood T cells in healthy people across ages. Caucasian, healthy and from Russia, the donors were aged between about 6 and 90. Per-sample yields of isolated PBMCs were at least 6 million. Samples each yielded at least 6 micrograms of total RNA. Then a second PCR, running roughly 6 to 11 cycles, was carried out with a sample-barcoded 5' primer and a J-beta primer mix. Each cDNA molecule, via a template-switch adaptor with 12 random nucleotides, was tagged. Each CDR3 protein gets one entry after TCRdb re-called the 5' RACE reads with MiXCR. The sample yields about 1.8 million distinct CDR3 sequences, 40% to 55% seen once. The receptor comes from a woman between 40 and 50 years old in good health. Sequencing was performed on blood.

The CDR3 region is CASSVGLAGAFGTQYF. The CDR3 nucleotides are TGTGCCAGCAGCGTGGGGCTAGCGGGGGCTTTTGGGACCCAGTACTTC. J is TRBJ2-7 and V is TRBV9; TRBD2 matches at 10 bases. The J call may be wrong; the DNA end is better matched by TRBJ2-5. Germline values: CDR1 SGDLS, CDR2 YYNGEE. This CDR3 has 16 amino acids.